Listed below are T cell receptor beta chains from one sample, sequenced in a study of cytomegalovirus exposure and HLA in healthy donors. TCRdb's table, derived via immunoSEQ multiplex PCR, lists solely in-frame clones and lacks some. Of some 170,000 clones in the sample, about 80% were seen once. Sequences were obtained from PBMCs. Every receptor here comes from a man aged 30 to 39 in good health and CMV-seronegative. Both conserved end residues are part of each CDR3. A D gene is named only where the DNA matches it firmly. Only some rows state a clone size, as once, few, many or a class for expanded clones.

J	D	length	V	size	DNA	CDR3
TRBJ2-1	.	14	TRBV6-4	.	TGTGCCAGCAGTGAATCAGGGGAGGGTCGGGTGCAGTTCTTC	CASSESGEGRVQFF
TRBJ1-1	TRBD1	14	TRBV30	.	TGTGCCTGGAGCCAACTAGGGACAGGGTCTCTAGCTTTCTTT	CAWSQLGTGSLAFF
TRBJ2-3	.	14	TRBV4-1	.	TGCGCCAGCAGCCAACTAGCGCGCACAGATACGCAGTATTTT	CASSQLARTDTQYF
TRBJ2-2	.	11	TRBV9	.	TGTGCCAGCAGCGTCTCCGGGGAGCTGTTTTTT	CASSVSGELFF
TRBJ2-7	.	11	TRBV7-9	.	TGTGCCAGCAGCTTAGTGTCAGAGCAGTACTTC	CASSLVSEQYF
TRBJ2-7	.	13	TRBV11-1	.	TGTGCCAGCAGCTTGACAGGATTGTACGAGCAGTACTTC	CASSLTGLYEQYF
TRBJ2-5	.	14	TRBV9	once	TGTGCCAGCAGCGTAGAAGGTGGAGGAGAGACCCAGTACTTC	CASSVEGGGETQYF
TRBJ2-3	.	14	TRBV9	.	TGTGCCAGCAGCCCCCATGAGAATACAGATACGCAGTATTTT	CASSPHENTDTQYF
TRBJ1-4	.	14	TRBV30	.	TGTGCCTGGAGTGTGGGGGGGGCCGGAGAAAAACTGTTTTTT	CAWSVGGAGEKLFF
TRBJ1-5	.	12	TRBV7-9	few	TGTTCCAGCAGCTCGTTGGGCCAGCCCCAGCATTTT	CSSSSLGQPQHF
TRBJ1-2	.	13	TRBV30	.	TGTGCCTGGAGTGTACGAGCTAACTATGGCTACACCTTC	CAWSVRANYGYTF
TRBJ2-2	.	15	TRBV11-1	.	TGTGCCAGCAGCTTTGACAGGTCTCTCAACGGGGAGCTGTTTTTT	CASSFDRSLNGELFF
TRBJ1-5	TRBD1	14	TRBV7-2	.	TGTGCCAGCAGCTCAGACAGGGGGCCTCAGCCCCAGCATTTT	CASSSDRGPQPQHF
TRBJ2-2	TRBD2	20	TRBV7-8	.	TGTGCCAGCAGGCCCGATGGAGCACTAGCGGGGGGGTGGGGCACCGGGGAGCTGTTTTTT	CASRPDGALAGGWGTGELFF
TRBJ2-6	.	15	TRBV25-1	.	TGTGCCAGCAGTGGTTACACTACTGGGGCCAACGTCCTGACTTTC	CASSGYTTGANVLTF
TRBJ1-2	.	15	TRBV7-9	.	TGTTCCAGCAGCTTAGTGGCCGTCCTCCACTATGGCTACACCTTC	CSSSLVAVLHYGYTF
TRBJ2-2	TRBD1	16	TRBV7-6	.	TGTGCCAGCAGCCCGGGAACAGGGGGGTACACCGGGGAGCTGTTTTTT	CASSPGTGGYTGELFF
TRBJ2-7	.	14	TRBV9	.	TGTGCCAGCAGCTCCTGGGACACGGCCTACGAGCAGTACTTC	CASSSWDTAYEQYF
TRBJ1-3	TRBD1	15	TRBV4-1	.	TGCGCCAGCAGCCAACCGACAGGGGCACGGAACACCATATATTTT	CASSQPTGARNTIYF
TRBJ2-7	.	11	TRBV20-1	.	TGCAGTGCTAGGGACACCCTCGAGCAGTACTTC	CSARDTLEQYF
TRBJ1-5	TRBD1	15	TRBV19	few	TGTGCCAGTAGAGTTGACAGGGATAGCAATCAGCCCCAGCATTTT	CASRVDRDSNQPQHF
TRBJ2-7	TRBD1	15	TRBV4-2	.	TGTGCCAGCAGCCTGCGGACAGGGGATTTTTACGAGCAGTACTTC	CASSLRTGDFYEQYF
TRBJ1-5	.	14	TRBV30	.	TGTGCCTGGAGTAATCAGGGTGGGAATCAGCCCCAGCATTTT	CAWSNQGGNQPQHF
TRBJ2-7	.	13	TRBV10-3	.	TGTGCCACCCACCCGGGACTGGCCTACGAGCAGTACTTC	CATHPGLAYEQYF
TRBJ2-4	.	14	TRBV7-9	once	TGTGCCAGCAGCTTAGTTGTGGGGGAGGACATTCAGTACTTC	CASSLVVGEDIQYF
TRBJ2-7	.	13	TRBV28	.	TGTGCCAGCACGTCAGGGAAAGGGTACGAGCAGTACTTC	CASTSGKGYEQYF
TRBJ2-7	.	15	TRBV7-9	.	TGTGCCAGCAGCTTAGTGAGACTAGAGGAGTACGAGCAGTACTTC	CASSLVRLEEYEQYF
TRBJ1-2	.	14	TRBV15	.	TGTGCCACCAGCAGAGATCGGGGGACCCATGGCTACACCTTC	CATSRDRGTHGYTF
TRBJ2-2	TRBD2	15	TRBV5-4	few	TGTGCCAGCAGCCAAGGACTAGCGGGAGCTGAGGAGCTGTTTTTT	CASSQGLAGAEELFF
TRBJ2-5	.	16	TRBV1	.	TGCACCAGCAGCCAAGGTCGGCGGGGGGGCCAAGAGACCCAGTACTTC	CTSSQGRRGGQETQYF
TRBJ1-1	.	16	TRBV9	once	TGTGCCAGCAGCGTAACCGACGGCCCTGGAGTAACTGAAGCTTTCTTT	CASSVTDGPGVTEAFF
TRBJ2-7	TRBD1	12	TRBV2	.	TGTGCCAGCAGCACTACAGGGGTCGAGCAGTACTTC	CASSTTGVEQYF
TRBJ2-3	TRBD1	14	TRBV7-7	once	TGTGCCAGCAGCTTAGATGGGACAGCAGATACGCAGTATTTT	CASSLDGTADTQYF
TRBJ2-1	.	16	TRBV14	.	TGTGCCAGCAGCCAAATGGGCCGCGGACTCTACAATGAGCAGTTCTTC	CASSQMGRGLYNEQFF
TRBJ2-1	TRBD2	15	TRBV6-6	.	TGTGCCAGCAGTAACCCAGCGGGAGGGCCAAATGAGCAGTTCTTC	CASSNPAGGPNEQFF
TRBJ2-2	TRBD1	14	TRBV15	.	TGTGCCACGGGGACAGGGGGCCTCACCGGGGAGCTGTTTTTT	CATGTGGLTGELFF
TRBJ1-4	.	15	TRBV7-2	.	TGTGCCAGCAGCTTGACGACAGGATTGCGTGAAAAACTGTTTTTT	CASSLTTGLREKLFF
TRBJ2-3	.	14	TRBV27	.	TGTGCCAGCAGTTTATATGCGAGAGAAGATACGCAGTATTTT	CASSLYAREDTQYF
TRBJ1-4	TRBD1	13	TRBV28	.	TGTGCCAGCAGGGGGACAGGGAATGAAAAACTGTTTTTT	CASRGTGNEKLFF
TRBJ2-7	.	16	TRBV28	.	TGTGCCAGCAGTTCCCCCTTCTCCGGAGATCGCTACGAGCAGTACTTC	CASSSPFSGDRYEQYF
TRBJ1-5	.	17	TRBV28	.	TGTGCCAGCAGTTTTCGCGGGCTTGCGCTATGGAATCAGCCCCAGCATTTT	CASSFRGLALWNQPQHF
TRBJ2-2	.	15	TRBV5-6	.	TGTGCCAGCAGCTTGTACCGACAGTTAGTTGGGGAGCTGTTTTTT	CASSLYRQLVGELFF
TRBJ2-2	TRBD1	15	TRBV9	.	TGTGCCAGCAGCGCCCGACAGGGGAACACCGGGGAGCTGTTTTTT	CASSARQGNTGELFF
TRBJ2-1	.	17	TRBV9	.	TGTGCCAGCAGCGTAGAAGCTAGGAGCACCTCCTACAATGAGCAGTTCTTC	CASSVEARSTSYNEQFF
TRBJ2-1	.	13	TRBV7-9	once	TGTGCCAGCAGTCGACAGATCTACAATGAGCAGTTCTTC	CASSRQIYNEQFF
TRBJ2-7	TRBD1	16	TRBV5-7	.	TGTGCCAGCAGCTATGCCACCCGGGACAGTACCTACGAGCAGTACTTC	CASSYATRDSTYEQYF
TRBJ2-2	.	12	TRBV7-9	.	TGTTCCAGCAGCCCAGGGTATGGGGAGCTGTTTTTT	CSSSPGYGELFF
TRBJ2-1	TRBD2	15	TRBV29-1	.	TGCAGCGTTGGCCCTGCTAGCGGGGGGACGGGGGGGCAGTTCTTC	CSVGPASGGTGGQFF
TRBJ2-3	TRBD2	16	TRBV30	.	TGTGCCTGGTCGGGACTAGCGGGAGTCTCCCGGGTCACGCAGTATTTT	CAWSGLAGVSRVTQYF
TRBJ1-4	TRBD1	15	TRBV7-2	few	TGTGCCAGCAGCCAGGGGGGACAGGGGCCAGGAAAACTGTTTTTT	CASSQGGQGPGKLFF
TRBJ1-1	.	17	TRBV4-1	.	TGCGCCAGCAGCCAAGATCGAACAGGGATAATGAACACTGAAGCTTTCTTT	CASSQDRTGIMNTEAFF
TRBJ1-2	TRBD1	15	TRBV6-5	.	TGTGCCAGCAGTGCGGGACAGGGGGCCGTCTATGGCTACACCTTC	CASSAGQGAVYGYTF
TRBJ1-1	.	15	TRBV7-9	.	TGTGCCAGCAGCTTAGCGAGACTCCAGAACACTGAAGCTTTCTTT	CASSLARLQNTEAFF
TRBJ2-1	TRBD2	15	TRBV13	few	TGTGCCAGCAGCTTAACGGGGGGGGGATACAATGAGCAGTTCTTC	CASSLTGGGYNEQFF
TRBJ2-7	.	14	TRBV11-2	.	TGTGCCAGCAGCTTTAACCGGGAGACCTACGAGCAGTACTTC	CASSFNRETYEQYF